Given below is one T cell receptor beta chain in context. It lacks a known antigen. The input lacks base qualities; no much larger clone sits a single base away. This specimen belongs to a study of blood T cell repertoires in COVID-19 (TCRdb year 2020). Concerning the study at large: Samples covering the acute and convalescent phases of COVID-19 were provided by collaborators in the United States, Italy and Spain. The material from the prospective study consisted of cDNA or gDNA derived from T cells, B-cell-depleted T cells, or PBMCs. Samples were obtained from the ongoing ImmuneRACE study (first 160 participants) and from over 1,000 subjects provided by 6 global collaborators. Where available, HLA class I and class II types were taken from metadata supplied by the sample provider and were not determined by assay-based typing. Deeply sampled blood TCRbeta repertoires from subjects exposed to, actively infected with, or recovered from COVID-19 were included in the dataset. A de-identified subject ID, COVID-19 status, age in years and sex were almost always included in the sample metadata. The repertoires were made available in a free public database intended to serve as a resource for research on the immune response to SARS-CoV-2.

The immunoSEQ Assay, a bias-controlled multiplex PCR, was used to amplify TCRbeta CDR3 regions from genomic DNA. The authors processed their data as follows. The number of nucleated cells in each sample was estimated from the amplification of reference gene primers within the assay. To quantify the absolute abundance of each unique TCRbeta CDR3 rearrangement, sequence reads were collapsed and filtered. For each sample, productive Simpson clonality was calculated by taking the square root of Simpson's diversity index across productive rearrangements. This is the immuneACCESS table as TCRdb keeps it, with only in-frame sequences that have V and J called. A part of the clones is gone; compared with another copy, unresolved V genes explain less than half, and the rest is unexplained. The D gene and trimming were derived from the DNA, and the V and J assignments and clone size from that table. This sample gives more than 90,000 clones in total; 85% of them show up just once. The top ten constitute 1.5% to 2% of the sample.

CDR1 and CDR2 are drawn from the germline V gene: SNHLY, FYNNEI. V has 5 bases trimmed and J has 3 bases trimmed; junction bases matching no gene number 3. The CDR3 runs 13 residues from the cysteine to the phenylalanine. Of all the DNA, just the CDR3 is kept, 39 bases in frame from base 1. The investigation overall reported the following: How much clinical and demographic metadata was included differed by source and by participant, and the metadata was provided uncurated.

Whole blood was collected in K2EDTA tubes by collaborating institutions according to the institutions' own protocols. For TCRbeta analysis, collaborators shipped samples as frozen whole blood, isolated PBMCs, or DNA extracted from either of those sample types. Material: peripheral blood. The chain is made from TRBV2 and TRBJ2-7; 8 bases in the middle match TRBD1. The clonotype was recovered from a woman aged 65 to 85 with active or convalescent COVID-19. The DNA reads as follows: TGTGCCAGCAGTCGGGACAGGTACTACGAGCAGTACTTC. This translates into CASSRDRYYEQYF.